Following are 3 T cell receptor beta chains from one sample sequenced in a study of blood T cells in healthy people across ages. It was with a sample-barcoded 5' primer and a J-beta primer mix that a second PCR of about 6 to 12 cycles was run. TCRdb processed the 5' RACE reads anew with MiXCR; each CDR3 protein has one entry. The data contain 650,000 to 800,000 distinct CDR3 sequences, roughly 44% of them singletons. The sequenced material came from blood. Receptors were obtained from a man aged 60-69 years in good health.

This chain links TRBV20-1 with TRBJ2-1, with D possibly matching TRBD2 (6 bases). This CDR3 comprises 13 residues. The V and J ends lost 5 bases and 7 bases respectively, with 15 bases between them. Germline assignment: CDR1 DFQATT and CDR2 SNEGSKA (reference sequence). CDR3 protein: CSAYFAGRNEQFF. For the CDR3, the DNA is TGCAGTGCTTACTTCGCGGGGAGGAATGAGCAGTTCTTC.

The gene calls are TRBV20-1 and TRBJ1-2, with TRBD1 matching over 9 bases. The CDR3 runs 15 residues. CDR1 DFQATT and CDR2 SNEGSKA come from the germline V gene (reference sequence). Trimming cost V 2 bases and J 7 bases; bases outside gene matches: 11. CDR3 residues: CSARQPGQGLGGYTF. DNA of the CDR3: TGCAGTGCTAGACAGCCGGGACAGGGCTTGGGTGGCTACACCTTC.

There are many counts of this clonotype. A single base separates this from a much larger clone, so it may be a read error. The V and J genes are TRBV29-1 and TRBJ1-2; D is unclear. V shed 7 bases and J shed 6 bases, with 12 bases lying between them. The CDR3 has 11 residues. CDR1 is SQVTM and CDR2 is ANQGSEA in the germline V gene. The CDR3 sequence: CSGGREDGYTF. In DNA, the CDR3 is TGCAGCGGTGGTAGGGAGGATGGCTACACCTTC. The full variable domain, in which reference TRBV29-1 and TRBJ1-2 provide the parts outside the CDR3, is SAVISQKPSRDICQRGTSLTIQCQVDSQVTMMFWYRQQPGQSLTLIATANQGSEATYESGFVIDKFPISRPNLTFSTLTVSNMSPEDSSIYLCSGGREDGYTFGSGTRLTVV.